The next 11 T cell receptor beta chains were all read from a single sample in a study of shared clonotypes between healthy human individuals. Assay: immunoSEQ multiplex PCR; the TCRdb copy retains only in-frame clones and omits some. Counted here are 2,500,000 or so clones, 92% occurring once; the ten biggest clones make up around 0.35%. Sequenced sample: naive CD4+ T cells from PBMCs. Stated subset: CD45RA+ positively selected. These receptors originate from a man younger than 35 in good health. Some clones in this sample may be carry-over from other donors' samples.

V usage is TRBV29-1 and J usage is TRBJ1-2; no definite D call. The CDR3 loop spans 15 amino acids. Germline V gene sequence: CDR1 SQVTM, CDR2 ANQGSEA. V gave up 0 bases and J gave up 0 bases, with 11 bases separating them. Here the CDR3 DNA reads TGCAGCGTTGAAGACGAGGTGCCAGCTAACTATGGCTACACCTTC. Residues: CSVEDEVPANYGYTF.

The V gene is TRBV29-1, the J gene TRBJ2-5, with D perhaps matching TRBD2 (5 bases). This CDR3 spans 11 amino acids. Trimming took off 3 bases at V and 6 bases at J, with 8 bases between the two ends. Germline CDR1 reads SQVTM; CDR2 reads ANQGSEA. CDR3 in amino acids: CSVEEVKTQYF. CDR3 sequence (DNA): TGCAGCGTTGAGGAGGTGAAGACCCAGTACTTC.

The rearrangement uses TRBV6-1 and TRBJ1-3; 7 bases line up with TRBD1. The trim removed 9 bases at V and 7 bases at J, leaving 12 bases unmatched. Germline values: CDR1 MNHNS, CDR2 SASEGT. The length of the CDR3 is 14 residues. CDR3 sequence (DNA): TGTGCCAGTTATGGGACAGCCGCGTCCAACACCATATATTTT. Protein sequence: CASYGTAASNTIYF.

This clone was seen a single time. The J gene is TRBJ2-7, the V gene TRBV10-3; D may match TRBD1 or TRBD2 (6 bases each). Germline loops: CDR1 ENHRY, CDR2 SYGVKD. V shed 4 bases and J shed 6 bases, with 16 bases lying between them. This CDR3 has 14 residues. The CDR3 sequence: CAISVSGAVGEQYF. In DNA form, the CDR3 reads TGTGCCATCAGTGTATCGGGGGCGGTAGGCGAGCAGTACTTC.

The chain uses TRBV9 and TRBJ2-3, with unresolved D. The CDR3 contains 13 residues. The V gene lost 3 bases and the J gene lost 1 base, with 6 bases spanning the gap. Germline V CDR1 and CDR2: SGDLS, YYNGEE. CDR3 protein: CASSGIRTDTQYF. CDR3 sequence (DNA): TGTGCCAGCAGCGGAATCCGCACAGATACGCAGTATTTT.

Remarks on this clone: Other nucleotide sequences from this sample produce the same CDR3. The genes are TRBV7-3 and TRBJ1-2; D gene uncertain. The V and J ends lost 0 bases and 0 bases respectively, with 2 bases between them. This CDR3 region has 13 residues. Germline CDR1 reads SGHTA; CDR2 reads FQGTGA. The CDR3 DNA reads as TGTGCCAGCAGCTTAACGGCTAACTATGGCTACACCTTC. Its protein is CASSLTANYGYTF.

This chain links TRBV9 with TRBJ2-3; possible D gene TRBD2, 6 bases. The CDR3 is made up of 16 amino acids. V lost 2 bases and J lost 1, with 14 bases in between. CDR1 SGDLS and CDR2 YYNGEE come from the germline V gene. In nucleotides, the CDR3 is TGTGCCAGCAGCGTGGGGGGTGTGGGCGGCACAGATACGCAGTATTTT. Its translation: CASSVGGVGGTDTQYF.

The chain carries TRBV10-3 and TRBJ1-3; weak D call: TRBD1 (5 bases). Germline V gene data show CDR1 as ENHRY and CDR2 as SYGVKD. The CDR3 covers 15 residues. V lost 0 bases to trimming and J lost 3 bases, with 9 bases between them. DNA of the CDR3: TGTGCCATCAGTGAGTCAGTGGGGGTTGGAAACACCATATATTTT. Translating it yields CAISESVGVGNTIYF.

This chain uses TRBV5-6 with TRBJ2-1, with D perhaps TRBD2 (5 bases). V lost 6 bases and J 9 bases, leaving 22 bases between the germline ends. Germline assignment: CDR1 SGHDT and CDR2 YYEEEE. The CDR3 is 15 amino acids. The CDR3 nucleotides read TGTGCCAGCATAGGGCCGGGAACGAACCGGGGTGAGCAGTTCTTC. This translates into CASIGPGTNRGEQFF.

The chain is built from TRBV19 and TRBJ1-1; no clear D gene. Trimming removed 8 bases at V and 4 bases at J, with 20 bases between. CDR1 and CDR2 (germline): LNHDA, SQIVND (reference sequence). CDR3 length: 15 amino acids. The CDR3 region is CASSTPQHGRTEAFF. The CDR3 DNA reads TGTGCCAGTTCGACCCCCCAGCACGGCCGCACTGAAGCTTTCTTT. The entire variable domain, with the rest obtained from reference TRBV19 and TRBJ1-1, is as follows: DGGITQSPKYLFRKEGQNVTLSCEQNLNHDAMYWYRQDPGQGLRLIYYSQIVNDFQKGDIAEGYSVSREKKESFPLTVTSAQKNPTAFYLCASSTPQHGRTEAFFGQGTRLTVV.

The rearrangement joins TRBV14 to TRBJ2-1; D not resolved. This CDR3 is built from 13 residues. Per the germline V gene, CDR1 is SGHDN and CDR2 is FVKESK. The V and J ends lost 1 base and 10 bases respectively, with 11 bases between them. The CDR3, as DNA: TGTGCCAGCAGCCAAGTTGGTCGAGACGAGCAGTTCTTC. This translates into CASSQVGRDEQFF.